This passage covers 20 T cell receptor beta chains from one sample sequenced in a study of T-cell reconstitution after alpha-beta-depleted transplantation in children. During its preparation, the TCRbeta library received unique molecular identifiers. TCRdb fed the PCR reads into MiXCR, producing one record per CDR3 protein. The sample consists of about 610,000 distinct CDR3 sequences, over 9.5% of them appearing once. The source material was PBMCs from the stem cell graft donor, sampled from the stem cell graft. The receptors come from a human donor who donated a stem cell graft to a child with acute myeloid leukemia.

This clonotype was observed at least ten times. The chain recombines TRBV14 with TRBJ2-1; the match to TRBD1 covers 7 bases. V lost 1 base to trimming and J lost 2 bases; unmatched junction nucleotides: 2. Germline loops: CDR1 SGHDN, CDR2 FVKESK. The CDR3 runs to 15 residues. The CDR3 DNA follows: TGTGCCAGCAGCCAAGCTGGGACAGCCTACAATGAGCAGTTCTTC. Protein product: CASSQAGTAYNEQFF.

This clonotype was recorded at least ten times. The chain is built from TRBV14 and TRBJ2-3, with 7 bases aligning to TRBD1. The V gene end was trimmed by 5 bases and the J gene end by 2 bases; junction bases not matched to a gene: 7. This CDR3 region has 15 residues. Germline V CDR1 and CDR2: SGHDN, FVKESK. This CDR3 reads CASSSYRGLTDTQYF. Here the CDR3 DNA reads TGTGCCAGCAGCTCTTACAGGGGTCTCACAGATACGCAGTATTTT.

V usage is TRBV6-5 and J usage is TRBJ2-7; 11 bases map to TRBD2. This CDR3 has 15 amino acids. Per germline, CDR1 MNHEY and CDR2 SVGAGI. V dropped 5 bases and J dropped 7; count of bases not matched to a gene: 10. The CDR3 coding sequence is TGTGCCAGCAGTCTCGGGACTAGCGGCCGTTCAGAGCAGTACTTC. Protein product: CASSLGTSGRSEQYF.

This clonotype was seen a few times. This chain uses TRBV12-3 or TRBV12-4 with TRBJ2-1, with 11 positions matching TRBD2. J was trimmed by 0 bases and V by 5 bases; bases with no gene match: 3. The CDR3 loop spans 16 amino acids. The CDR3 protein is CASSGGLAASYNEQFF. Written as DNA, the CDR3 is TGTGCCAGCAGTGGGGGACTAGCGGCCTCCTACAATGAGCAGTTCTTC.

This rearrangement joins TRBV7-9 to TRBJ1-1; D is undetermined. Looked up from germline, CDR1 is SEHNR and CDR2 is FQNEAQ (reference sequence). CDR3 length: 15 amino acids. V gave up 7 bases and J gave up 4 bases, with 19 bases separating them. CDR3 DNA sequence: TGTGCCAGCACCACCTTGGGAAAGCCCGGCACTGAAGCTTTCTTT. Translated, it gives CASTTLGKPGTEAFF.

V and J are TRBV12-3 or TRBV12-4 and TRBJ1-2, with 7 positions matching TRBD1. The CDR3 has 14 residues. Trimming cost V 3 bases and J 7 bases; bases outside gene matches: 8. The CDR3 region has the DNA TGTGCCAGCAGTTTCGTCGGACAGGAGTCTGGCTACACCTTC. It encodes CASSFVGQESGYTF.

J is TRBJ2-2 and V is TRBV29-1; TRBD2 might be the D (6 bases). Trimming cost V 4 bases and J 4 bases, with 13 bases left between them. The V gene's germline CDR1 is SQVTM and CDR2 ANQGSEA. The CDR3 runs 14 residues. This CDR3 reads CSVGTGLATGELFF. The CDR3 DNA follows: TGCAGCGTTGGAACGGGACTTGCCACCGGGGAGCTGTTTTTT.

The CDR3: CASSYSATGGYEQYF. The CDR3 DNA sequence: TGTGCCAGCAGTTACTCCGCGACAGGGGGGTACGAGCAGTACTTC. The chain combines TRBV6-5 with TRBJ2-7; TRBD1 matches 9 bases. Germline lookup yields CDR1 MNHEY and CDR2 SVGAGI. The CDR3 runs 15 residues. Trimming at V came to 0 bases and at J to 4 bases, leaving 4 bases not matched to a gene.

This clonotype was recorded a few times. This chain connects TRBV2 to TRBJ2-1; 7 bases fit TRBD2. V lost 3 bases, J lost 7 bases, and 15 bases stayed unmatched. This CDR3 is 17 amino acids long. In germline, CDR1 is SNHLY, CDR2 FYNNEI. CDR3 protein: CASSDGFRVSGLNEQFF. The CDR3, as DNA: TGTGCCAGCAGTGATGGTTTTCGGGTTAGCGGGCTTAATGAGCAGTTCTTC.

Many counts were recorded for this clonotype. CDR3 sequence: CASSFSGVRAKNIQYF. CDR3 DNA sequence: TGTGCCAGCAGTTTCTCAGGGGTGAGGGCCAAAAACATTCAGTACTTC. The chain joins TRBV12-3 or TRBV12-4 to TRBJ2-4; possibly TRBD1 for D (6 bases). V lost 3 bases to trimming and J lost 1 base, with 13 bases between them. The CDR3 loop spans 16 amino acids.

The V gene is TRBV6-2 or TRBV6-3, the J gene TRBJ1-5, with no clear D. The CDR3 loop spans 15 amino acids. Germline V lookup: CDR1 MNHEY, CDR2 SVGEGT. Trimming took 2 bases from V and 5 from J, leaving 13 bases between them. The CDR3 protein is CASSYRPSGDQPQHF. As DNA, the CDR3 is TGTGCCAGCAGTTACAGGCCCTCGGGCGATCAGCCCCAGCATTTT.

This clonotype came up many times. This sequence joins TRBV7-2 and TRBJ1-4, with D uncertain. The V and J ends lost 4 bases and 8 bases respectively, with 14 bases between them. This CDR3 region has 14 residues. Per the germline V gene, CDR1 is SGHTA and CDR2 is FQGNSA. CDR3 in DNA: TGTGCCAGCAGCTCCCGACGGTCTGGGGAAAAACTGTTTTTT. It is translated as CASSSRRSGEKLFF.

Notes on this clonotype: One end of the junction fails to match germline, which may point to a read error. This chain connects TRBV7-9 to TRBJ2-3; D unresolved. Per germline, CDR1 SEHNR and CDR2 FQNEAQ (reference sequence). The CDR3 contains 14 residues. DNA of the CDR3: TGTGCCAGCAGCCATCCGACCAGCACAGTTACGCAGTATTTT. Encoded protein: CASSHPTSTVTQYF.

This clonotype was counted a few times. The rearrangement links TRBV7-2 to TRBJ2-2; either TRBD1 or TRBD2 may fit D (6 bases each). Germline lookup yields CDR1 SGHTA and CDR2 FQGNSA. V shed 1 base and J shed 9 bases, with 9 bases lying between them. The CDR3 loop spans 13 amino acids. In DNA, the CDR3 is TGTGCCAGCAGCTTAGGGGGGGCCCGGGAGCTGTTTTTT. Its protein product is CASSLGGARELFF. The variable domain in full, completed from reference TRBV7-2 and TRBJ2-2, reads GAGVSQSPSNKVTEKGKDVELRCDPISGHTALYWYRQSLGQGLEFLIYFQGNSAPDKSGLPSDRFSAERTGGSVSTLTIQRTQQEDSAVYLCASSLGGARELFFGEGSRLTVL.

In its sample, this clonotype was seen a few times. The V call is TRBV5-1, the J call TRBJ2-7; possible D gene TRBD2, 5 bases. CDR3 length equals 14 residues. Germline CDR1 SGHRS, CDR2 YFSETQ. V gave up 0 bases and J gave up 4 bases, with 11 bases separating them. CDR3 nucleotides: TGCGCCAGCAGCTTGGAGCGGCAGCCTTACGAGCAGTACTTC. This encodes CASSLERQPYEQYF.

This clonotype has only one observation. The CDR3: CSVGEVWAGGDTQYF. The CDR3 bases are TGCAGCGTTGGGGAGGTATGGGCAGGCGGGGATACGCAGTATTTT. The gene calls are TRBV29-1 and TRBJ2-3; possibly TRBD2 for D (6 bases). The CDR3 runs 15 residues. Trimming left V 4 bases short and J 6 bases short, with 20 bases between. Per germline, CDR1 SQVTM and CDR2 ANQGSEA.

There are many counts of this clonotype. The V and J genes are TRBV6-2 or TRBV6-3 and TRBJ2-3, with D unclear. This CDR3 spans 13 amino acids. Germline assignment: CDR1 MNHEY and CDR2 SVGEGT. Trimming left V 9 bases short and J 4 bases short, with 14 bases between. The CDR3 sequence is CASQGAIPDTQYF. Here the CDR3 DNA reads TGTGCCAGTCAAGGAGCTATCCCAGATACGCAGTATTTT.

This clonotype was seen more than once but under ten times. This chain connects TRBV28 to TRBJ2-1; D call uncertain. V was trimmed by 6 bases and J by 2 bases, leaving 14 bases between them. The CDR3 is 15 residues long. CDR1 is MDHEN and CDR2 is SYDVKM in the germline V gene. The CDR3 sequence is CASRHPRPPYNEQFF. The CDR3 nucleotides read TGTGCCAGCAGACATCCTCGACCCCCCTACAATGAGCAGTTCTTC. The variable domain in full, completed from reference TRBV28 and TRBJ2-1, reads DVKVTQSSRYLVKRTGEKVFLECVQDMDHENMFWYRQDPGLGLRLIYFSYDVKMKEKGDIPEGYSVSREKKERFSLILESASTNQTSMYLCASRHPRPPYNEQFFGPGTRLTVL.

The rearrangement joins TRBV7-9 to TRBJ2-1, with 7 bases lining up with TRBD2. V lost 2 bases to trimming and J lost 10 bases; unmatched junction nucleotides: 8. Germline CDR1 and CDR2: SEHNR and FQNEAQ (reference sequence). This CDR3 is built from 14 residues. The CDR3, as DNA: TGTGCCAGCAGCTTACTAGCGGAGGACTCAGAGCAGTTCTTC. Translating it yields CASSLLAEDSEQFF.

This clonotype showed up just a few times. The V call is TRBV7-2, the J call TRBJ2-1; 9 bases are a match to TRBD1. Trimming at V came to 5 bases and at J to 7 bases, leaving 15 bases not matched to a gene. Germline values: CDR1 SGHTA, CDR2 FQGNSA. This CDR3 region has 17 residues. The CDR3 sequence: CASSPMSGTGFGNEQFF. Written as DNA, the CDR3 is TGTGCCAGCAGCCCAATGTCCGGGACAGGGTTTGGGAATGAGCAGTTCTTC. Full variable domain (remainder filled in from reference TRBV7-2 and TRBJ2-1): GAGVSQSPSNKVTEKGKDVELRCDPISGHTALYWYRQSLGQGLEFLIYFQGNSAPDKSGLPSDRFSAERTGGSVSTLTIQRTQQEDSAVYLCASSPMSGTGFGNEQFFGPGTRLTVL.